The source of this T cell receptor (beta chain) is a study of T cell responses to AZD1222 COVID-19 vaccine. In the study overall: Second-dose intervals of approximately 4 or approximately 12 weeks were pooled.

The study's findings and limits: Receipt of two AZD1222 doses was followed by a rise in Spike-specific TCR breadth and depth.

Profiling relied on immunoSEQ multiplex PCR, and the TCRdb table lists in-frame clones only, not all of them. Of some 200,000 clones listed, 75% to 90% are singletons. The junction had 7 bases not matched to a gene; V was cut back by 5 bases and J by 3 bases. CDR1 is SEHNR, CDR2 FQNEAQ, per germline (reference sequence). The CDR3 is made up of 15 amino acids. As for this clone: Its antigen is as yet unknown.

This TCR derives from an adult in good health. The source material was peripheral blood, sampled on day 0 of AZD1222 vaccination. The genes are TRBV7-9 and TRBJ1-5; 7 bases agree with TRBD1. The CDR3 nucleotides are TGTGCCAGCAGCCAGGGAGGGACAGTCAATCAGCCCCAGCATTTT. It yields the protein CASSQGGTVNQPQHF.